Presented here are 28 T cell receptor beta chains from one specimen sequenced in a study of CD8+ T cells in alopecia areata. RNA was isolated and reverse transcribed to cDNA, the sequencing template. TCRdb's table, derived via immunoSEQ multiplex PCR, lists solely in-frame clones and lacks some. The top ten hold over 1.5% of the sample, which has 270,000 or so clones, 58% seen once. Treatment denoted: oral pan-JAK inhibitor, 5-10 mg twice daily. The sequencing used CD4+ T cells sorted from blood, collected at week 24, from a patient treated with tofacitinib. These receptor sequences come from a human donor with alopecia areata.

V gene TRBV7-9 combines with J gene TRBJ1-2; TRBD1 is a possible D gene (5 bases). CDR1 is SEHNR, CDR2 FQNEAQ, per germline (reference sequence). V was pared by 5 bases and J by 10 bases, with 20 bases between. This CDR3 has 14 amino acids. The CDR3 DNA follows: TGTGCCAGCAGCACGGACGGGGGAATCTCCCCCTACACCTTC. Encoded protein: CASSTDGGISPYTF. The full variable domain, completed using reference TRBV7-9 and TRBJ1-2, is DTGVSQNPRHKITKRGQNVTFRCDPISEHNRLYWYRQTLGQGPEFLTYFQNEAQLEKSRLLSDRFSAERPKGSFSTLEIQRTEQGDSAMYLCASSTDGGISPYTFGSGTRLTVV.

J is TRBJ1-1 and V is TRBV7-3; D not certain. Germline CDR1 SGHTA, CDR2 FQGTGA. Trimming removed 0 bases from V and 4 bases from J, with 15 bases in between. There are 16 residues in the CDR3. CDR3 DNA: TGTGCCAGCAGCTTAACTTCGGGTTCGTTGAGCACTGAAGCTTTCTTT. Amino acids: CASSLTSGSLSTEAFF. Variable domain in full (rest from reference TRBV7-3 and TRBJ1-1): GAGVSQTPSNKVTEKGKYVELRCDPISGHTALYWYRQSLGQGPEFLIYFQGTGAADDSGLPNDRFFAVRPEGSVSTLKIQRTERGDSAVYLCASSLTSGSLSTEAFFGQGTRLTVV.

V usage is TRBV30 and J usage is TRBJ2-7; 8 bases are a match to TRBD1. CDR1 is GTSNPN and CDR2 is SVGIG in the germline V gene (reference sequence). J was trimmed by 3 bases and V by 3 bases; bases with no gene match: 4. The CDR3 extends over 13 amino acids. CDR3 region: CAWRQGVLYEQYF. In DNA form, the CDR3 reads TGTGCCTGGAGACAGGGGGTTCTCTACGAGCAGTACTTC.

Concerning this clone: Because the CDR3's place on the DNA is in doubt, the DNA is left out and the CDR3 is given as listed by TCRdb. The chain links TRBV7-9 to TRBJ2-3; TRBD2 is taken as the D call from the table, unchecked against the DNA. The CDR3 has 14 residues if both end residues are counted. Germline V gene data show CDR1 as SEHNR and CDR2 as FQNEAQ (reference sequence). CDR3 protein: CASSSSGSTDTQYF.

This clone was picked up a small number of times. This CDR3 reads CASSSGNSGGSYEQYF. The CDR3 DNA sequence: TGTGCCAGCAGCTCGGGGAATAGCGGGGGTTCCTACGAGCAGTACTTC. V and J are TRBV5-4 and TRBJ2-7; 9 bases are a match to TRBD2. CDR1 and CDR2 (germline): SGHNT, YYREEE (reference sequence). The CDR3 consists of 16 residues. Losses at the gene ends were 3 bases for V and 1 base for J; bases not matched to a gene: 8. The whole variable domain, filled in from reference TRBV5-4 and TRBJ2-7, reads ETGVTQSPTHLIKTRGQQVTLRCSSQSGHNTVSWYQQALGQGPQFIFQYYREEENGRGNFPPRFSGLQFPNYSSELNVNALELDDSALYLCASSSGNSGGSYEQYFGPGTRLTVT.

This rearrangement joins TRBV19 to TRBJ1-5; 12 bases fit TRBD1. The CDR3 has 15 residues. J gave up 7 bases and V 3 bases, and 4 bases lay outside the gene matches. Per the germline V gene, CDR1 is LNHDA and CDR2 is SQIVND (reference sequence). DNA of the CDR3: TGTGCCAGTAGTATTCGGGGACAGGGGGCACAGCCCCAGCATTTT. It translates to CASSIRGQGAQPQHF.

V and J are TRBV28 and TRBJ2-7; no firm D call. The CDR3 is 11 amino acids. V shed 6 bases and J shed 5 bases, with 8 bases lying between them. CDR1 and CDR2 from the germline V gene are MDHEN and SYDVKM. The CDR3 DNA reads as TGTGCCAGCAGGCAAAGGAACGAGCAGTACTTC. It yields the protein CASRQRNEQYF.

The rearrangement joins TRBV4-2 to TRBJ2-2; 14 bases map to TRBD2. CDR3 length equals 17 residues. Germline V lookup: CDR1 LGHNA, CDR2 YNFKEQ. The junction had 3 bases not matched to a gene; V was cut back by 3 bases and J by 3 bases. CDR3 amino acids: CASSQTSGGAHTGELFF. In nucleotides, the CDR3 is TGTGCCAGCAGCCAGACTAGCGGGGGGGCCCACACCGGGGAGCTGTTTTTT.

The J gene is TRBJ1-5, the V gene TRBV5-6; 7 bases match TRBD1. CDR1 and CDR2 (germline): SGHDT, YYEEEE. The CDR3 runs to 15 residues. After removal of 0 bases from V and 5 bases from J, the junction contained 5 bases not matched to a gene. DNA for the CDR3: TGTGCCAGCAGCTTGGGCCCGCAGGGGGATCAGCCCCAGCATTTT. Its protein is CASSLGPQGDQPQHF.

The chain is built from TRBV19 and TRBJ2-1; D is uncertain. The CDR3 is 11 amino acids. CDR1 is LNHDA, CDR2 SQIVND, per germline (reference sequence). V lost 5 bases and J lost 5, with 4 bases in between. The CDR3 DNA sequence: TGTGCCAGTAGTCGGGACAATGAGCAGTTCTTC. This sequence encodes CASSRDNEQFF.

In its sample, this clone was seen a few times. The gene calls are TRBV20-1 and TRBJ1-1; D uncertain. The V gene lost 5 bases and the J gene lost 1 base, with 5 bases spanning the gap. CDR3 length equals 11 residues. Germline V CDR1 and CDR2: DFQATT, SNEGSKA (reference sequence). CDR3 in DNA: TGCAGTGCTGGCAGGAACACTGAAGCTTTCTTT. This codes for CSAGRNTEAFF.

The chain joins TRBV7-9 to TRBJ1-5, with TRBD1 as a possible D gene (5 bases). V lost 5 bases to trimming and J lost 6 bases, with 14 bases between them. Per germline, CDR1 SEHNR and CDR2 FQNEAQ (reference sequence). This CDR3 spans 14 amino acids. CDR3: CASSLGTGSQPQHF. The CDR3 nucleotides are TGTGCCAGCAGCCTCGGGACGGGTAGTCAGCCCCAGCATTTT.

This clone was recorded a few times. The chain has TRBV6-5 and TRBJ1-4, with D maybe TRBD1 (5 bases). The ends were cut back, 6 bases at V and 7 bases at J, with 12 bases in the middle. There are 13 residues in the CDR3. The germline V gene encodes CDR1 MNHEY and CDR2 SVGAGI. The CDR3 bases are TGTGCCAGCAGCACGCAGGGTACTGAAAAACTGTTTTTT. Translating it yields CASSTQGTEKLFF.

The genes are TRBV5-6 and TRBJ1-2, with 10 bases identical to TRBD1. Germline V CDR1 and CDR2: SGHDT, YYEEEE. J was trimmed by 8 bases and V by 5 bases; bases with no gene match: 6. This CDR3 contains 13 residues. The CDR3 sequence: CASSWGQGSGYTF. Written as DNA, the CDR3 is TGTGCCAGCAGTTGGGGACAGGGGAGCGGCTACACCTTC.

The DNA for the CDR3 is TGTGCCTGGAGTGTACAGGGGGCAGGGAATTCACCCCTCCACTTT. Its translation: CAWSVQGAGNSPLHF. This chain uses TRBV30 with TRBJ1-6; 9 bases are a match to TRBD1. Germline CDR1 GTSNPN, CDR2 SVGIG (reference sequence). The CDR3 is made up of 15 amino acids. V trimming: 0 bases; J trimming: 7 bases; junction bases outside the gene matches: 4.

The rearrangement links TRBV11-2 to TRBJ2-5; TRBD1 matches 7 bases. This CDR3 is 17 amino acids long. V lost 0 bases and J lost 9; bases outside the gene matches: 16. CDR1 is SGHAT, CDR2 FQNNGV, per germline. The CDR3 is CASSLDPVPRTGGAQYF. CDR3 nucleotides: TGTGCCAGCAGCTTAGATCCCGTGCCCCGGACAGGAGGAGCCCAGTACTTC.

The rearrangement joins TRBV28 to TRBJ1-2; TRBD1 is a possible D gene (6 bases). Trimming removed 2 bases from V and 4 bases from J, with 14 bases in between. Germline V gene sequence: CDR1 MDHEN, CDR2 SYDVKM. CDR3 length: 15 amino acids. The CDR3 coding sequence is TGTGCCAGCAGTTTAAAGCTCACAGGGCCCTATGGCTACACCTTC. Translating gives CASSLKLTGPYGYTF.

The chain carries TRBV2 and TRBJ2-7; D is possibly TRBD1 or TRBD2 (5 bases each). The germline V gene encodes CDR1 SNHLY and CDR2 FYNNEI. V was pared by 6 bases and J by 4 bases, with 13 bases between. The CDR3 contains 13 residues. This CDR3 is CASSLAQGYEQYF. CDR3 DNA: TGTGCCAGCAGCCTAGCCCAGGGTTACGAGCAGTACTTC. The complete variable domain, with remaining parts taken from reference TRBV2 and TRBJ2-7, reads EPEVTQTPSHQVTQMGQEVILRCVPISNHLYFYWYRQILGQKVEFLVSFYNNEISEKSEIFDDQFSVERPDGSNFTLKIRSTKLEDSAMYFCASSLAQGYEQYFGPGTRLTVT.

A note on this clone: The sample holds other DNA sequences that translate to the same CDR3. V usage is TRBV2 and J usage is TRBJ2-3, with 13 bases matching TRBD2. The CDR3 is 14 amino acids. The germline CDR1 and CDR2 sequences are SNHLY and FYNNEI. The junction had 2 bases not matched to a gene; V was cut back by 9 bases and J by 2 bases. CDR3 region: CASGLAGVTDTQYF. CDR3 coding DNA: TGTGCCAGTGGACTAGCGGGGGTCACAGATACGCAGTATTTT.

The chain is built from TRBV5-1 and TRBJ2-6, with D uncertain. This CDR3 region has 14 residues. Per germline, CDR1 SGHRS and CDR2 YFSETQ. Trimming cost V 0 bases and J 2 bases, with 3 bases left between them. CDR3 residues: CASSLDPGANVLTF. DNA of the CDR3: TGCGCCAGCAGCTTGGATCCTGGGGCCAACGTCCTGACTTTC.

This sequence joins TRBV11-2 and TRBJ1-2, with 10 bases matching TRBD1. This CDR3 is 16 amino acids long. CDR1 SGHAT and CDR2 FQNNGV come from the germline V gene. V was pared by 0 bases and J by 8 bases, with 9 bases of the junction left unmatched. This chain's CDR3 is CASSLDRDRGGQGYTF. The CDR3 DNA follows: TGTGCCAGCAGCTTAGATCGGGACAGGGGAGGACAAGGCTACACCTTC.

The chain combines TRBV5-1 with TRBJ2-2; 12 bases are shared with TRBD2. V lost 3 bases, J lost 5 bases, and 5 bases stayed unmatched. The CDR3 is 16 amino acids. Germline values: CDR1 SGHRS, CDR2 YFSETQ. CDR3 in amino acids: CASSSGLAGSTGELFF. DNA of the CDR3: TGCGCCAGCAGCTCCGGACTAGCGGGGTCTACCGGGGAGCTGTTTTTT.

This sequence joins TRBV2 and TRBJ2-4; 10 positions match TRBD1. CDR1 and CDR2 (germline): SNHLY, FYNNEI. After removal of 7 bases from V and 7 bases from J, the junction contained 10 bases not matched to a gene. The CDR3 length is 15 residues. The DNA of the CDR3 is TGTGCCAGCATCAACCCAGGACAGGGGGGGAACATTCAGTACTTC. Translated: CASINPGQGGNIQYF.

This sequence joins TRBV5-1 and TRBJ2-2, with D perhaps TRBD1 (5 bases). This CDR3 region has 17 residues. The germline gives CDR1 SGHRS, CDR2 YFSETQ. V was pared by 5 bases and J by 2 bases, with 19 bases between. The CDR3 reads CASSYGDRVTNTGELFF. The CDR3 DNA reads as TGCGCCAGCAGTTACGGCGACAGAGTAACCAACACCGGGGAGCTGTTTTTT.

This chain connects TRBV5-6 to TRBJ2-3; no clear D. The CDR3 runs 14 residues. V was shortened by 7 bases and J by 2 bases, with 14 bases between the two germline ends. Germline loops: CDR1 SGHDT, CDR2 YYEEEE. The CDR3 reads CASHSAELTDTQYF. In nucleotides, the CDR3 is TGTGCCAGCCACTCGGCGGAACTCACAGATACGCAGTATTTT.

The genes are TRBV4-1 and TRBJ2-3; D perhaps matches TRBD1 (6 bases). Germline V gene lookup returns CDR1 MGHRA and CDR2 YSYEKL. This CDR3 has 15 residues. With 0 bases removed from V and 6 bases from J, the gap between germline ends came to 13 bases. CDR3: CASSQEHRERDTQYF. DNA for the CDR3: TGCGCCAGCAGCCAAGAACACAGGGAAAGGGATACGCAGTATTTT.

The chain recombines TRBV5-4 with TRBJ1-1, with D possibly TRBD1 on 6 matching bases. The CDR3 consists of 13 residues. The V end was cut by 4 bases, the J end by 3 bases, with 10 bases between. From germline, CDR1 is SGHNT and CDR2 YYREEE (reference sequence). In nucleotides, the CDR3 is TGTGCCAGCAGCACAGGGAGGGACACTGAAGCTTTCTTT. Amino acid sequence: CASSTGRDTEAFF.

This rearrangement joins TRBV10-3 to TRBJ1-1; no clear D gene. The CDR3 runs to 11 residues. The germline V gene encodes CDR1 ENHRY and CDR2 SYGVKD. Trimming shortened V by 8 bases and J by 4 bases, and 8 bases separated the two germline ends. CDR3 sequence: CAIRQTTEAFF. CDR3 coding DNA: TGTGCCATCCGACAAACCACTGAAGCTTTCTTT.